A single sample gave rise to the 25 T cell receptor beta chains below, sequenced in a study of cytomegalovirus exposure and HLA in healthy donors (dated by TCRdb to about 2017). To prepare the library, the immunoSEQ multiplex PCR assay was applied. The multiplex PCR relied on a mix of 60 forward primers for TCR Vbeta segments and 13 reverse primers for TCR Jbeta segments. This immuneACCESS table, as held by TCRdb, lists in-frame sequences with V and J called but not all clones. Of the missing ones, under half trace to an unresolved V gene in checked studies; the others have no known cause. In this sample the table shows 170,000 or so clones, approximately 80% of which occur a single time. The ten largest clones take up around 4.8% of the sample. The specimen sequenced was PBMCs. The receptors were sampled from a man aged 18 to 35 in good health and CMV-seronegative.

This clone was observed a few times. The chain uses TRBV27 and TRBJ2-3, with D possibly matching TRBD1 (5 bases). The germline V gene encodes CDR1 MNHEY and CDR2 SMNVEV (reference sequence). This CDR3 contains 14 residues. Trimming removed 6 bases from V and 5 bases from J, with 15 bases in between. CDR3 DNA: TGTGCCAGCAGCGTAAATCAGGGTGAAGATACGCAGTATTTT. Amino acids: CASSVNQGEDTQYF.

J is TRBJ1-1 and V is TRBV12-5; D is uncertain. Germline V CDR1 and CDR2: LGHNT, FRNRAP. The V and J ends lost 0 bases and 3 bases respectively, with 14 bases between them. The CDR3 is 16 residues long. The CDR3 sequence is CASGLVVSGGHTEAFF. In DNA, the CDR3 is TGTGCTAGTGGTTTGGTAGTTTCGGGCGGGCACACTGAAGCTTTCTTT.

J is TRBJ2-7 and V is TRBV28; 7 nucleotides align to TRBD2. V lost 7 bases and J lost 4; bases outside the gene matches: 4. CDR3 length equals 12 residues. Germline V gives CDR1 MDHEN, CDR2 SYDVKM. The DNA for the CDR3 is TGTGCCAGCAAGCGGGGCGAATACGAGCAGTACTTC. It codes for CASKRGEYEQYF.

The V gene is TRBV18, the J gene TRBJ2-3, with unresolved D. Germline V lookup: CDR1 KGHSH, CDR2 LQKENI. Trimming stripped 0 bases from V and 6 bases from J, with 7 bases between. The CDR3 totals 13 residues. The CDR3 region has the DNA TGTGCCAGCTCACCACCGCAGGTGGATACGCAGTATTTT. This codes for CASSPPQVDTQYF. The full variable domain, rest sourced from reference TRBV18 and TRBJ2-3, is NAGVMQNPRHLVRRRGQEARLRCSPMKGHSHVYWYRQLPEEGLKFMVYLQKENIIDESGMPKERFSAEFPKEGPSILRIQQVVRGDSAAYFCASSPPQVDTQYFGPGTRLTVL.

The rearrangement links TRBV6-5 to TRBJ2-7, with TRBD1 identical over 9 bases. CDR1 and CDR2 (germline): MNHEY, SVGAGI. Trimming removed 5 bases from V and 4 bases from J; junction bases left unmatched: 6. The CDR3 spans 14 residues. In nucleotides, the CDR3 is TGTGCCAGCAGTCCCCGGGACAGGGCGTACGAGCAGTACTTC. Its translation: CASSPRDRAYEQYF.

The V gene is TRBV9, the J gene TRBJ1-3; D is possibly TRBD1 (5 bases). Trimming took off 3 bases at V and 0 bases at J, with 10 bases between the two ends. Germline CDR1 and CDR2: SGDLS and YYNGEE. The CDR3 extends over 15 amino acids. The DNA for the CDR3 is TGTGCCAGCAGCGGGGGGGGGAACTCTGGAAACACCATATATTTT. Residues: CASSGGGNSGNTIYF.

The chain combines TRBV6-1 with TRBJ1-2; the D is unclear. Germline CDR1 is MNHNS and CDR2 is SASEGT. The V end was cut by 4 bases, the J end by 1 base, with 13 bases between. This CDR3 is built from 15 residues. The CDR3 nucleotides are TGTGCCAGCAGTGCGAACCCGGGTCTTAACTATGGCTACACCTTC. Protein: CASSANPGLNYGYTF.

The rearrangement uses TRBV15 and TRBJ2-3, with TRBD1 matching over 8 bases. Trimming removed 11 bases from V and 0 bases from J; junction bases left unmatched: 7. From germline, CDR1 is LNHNV and CDR2 YYDKDF (reference sequence). The CDR3 runs 14 residues. CDR3 sequence reads: CASRQGASTDTQYF. The CDR3 region has the DNA TGTGCCTCACGCCAGGGGGCCAGCACAGATACGCAGTATTTT.

V gene TRBV5-6 combines with J gene TRBJ2-7; TRBD1 might be the D (6 bases). CDR3 length: 14 amino acids. Germline CDR1 is SGHDT and CDR2 is YYEEEE. V was trimmed by 6 bases and J by 3 bases, leaving 16 bases between them. The CDR3 is CASTRGDRFYEQYF. The CDR3 nucleotides read TGTGCCAGCACCAGAGGTGACAGGTTCTACGAGCAGTACTTC. The variable domain in full, completed from reference TRBV5-6 and TRBJ2-7, reads DAGVTQSPTHLIKTRGQQVTLRCSPKSGHDTVSWYQQALGQGPQFIFQYYEEEERQRGNFPDRFSGHQFPNYSSELNVNALLLGDSALYLCASTRGDRFYEQYFGPGTRLTVT.

V gene TRBV27 combines with J gene TRBJ2-7; 8 bases match TRBD1. The CDR3 runs to 14 residues. The V segment lost 3 bases and the J segment 5 bases; nucleotides outside the gene matches: 6. Germline CDR1 reads MNHEY; CDR2 reads SMNVEV (reference sequence). This CDR3 is CASSFRQGFNEQYF. CDR3 DNA: TGTGCCAGCAGTTTCAGACAGGGGTTTAACGAGCAGTACTTC.

Here the CDR3 reads CASSPQPGQGIYGYTF. The CDR3 coding sequence is TGTGCCAGCTCACCACAACCGGGACAGGGGATCTATGGCTACACCTTC. The chain combines TRBV18 with TRBJ1-2; 10 bases map to TRBD1. The CDR3 runs to 16 residues. The V gene end was trimmed by 1 base and the J gene end by 4 bases; junction bases not matched to a gene: 6. Germline-derived CDR1 and CDR2 are KGHSH and LQKENI.

The sample holds a few counts of this clone. V and J are TRBV2 and TRBJ1-5, with a possible D match to TRBD1 (5 bases). CDR3 size: 15 residues. Germline values: CDR1 SNHLY, CDR2 FYNNEI. The V end was cut by 6 bases, the J end by 2 bases, with 14 bases between. The CDR3 loop is CASRRGGGGNQPQHF. As DNA, the CDR3 is TGTGCCAGCAGGAGGGGCGGGGGAGGCAATCAGCCCCAGCATTTT.

The chain has TRBV7-9 and TRBJ2-7; 8 bases are shared with TRBD1. V lost 5 bases to trimming and J lost 7 bases; unmatched junction nucleotides: 10. Germline V lookup: CDR1 SEHNR, CDR2 FQNEAQ (reference sequence). The CDR3 runs to 14 residues. The CDR3 nucleotides read TGTGCCAGCAGCCAGACAGGGGTTGGTGGGGAGCAGTACTTC. Translated: CASSQTGVGGEQYF. Supplemented by reference TRBV7-9 and TRBJ2-7, the full variable domain reads DTGVSQNPRHKITKRGQNVTFRCDPISEHNRLYWYRQTLGQGPEFLTYFQNEAQLEKSRLLSDRFSAERPKGSFSTLEIQRTEQGDSAMYLCASSQTGVGGEQYFGPGTRLTVT.

V usage is TRBV7-3 and J usage is TRBJ2-1; 9 bases are a match to TRBD2. The CDR3 runs to 17 residues. The germline V gene encodes CDR1 SGHTA and CDR2 FQGTGA. J lost 0 bases, V lost 5 bases, and 8 bases had no gene match. The CDR3 spells CASSPTSGWVSYNEQFF. CDR3 bases: TGTGCCAGCAGCCCCACTAGCGGGTGGGTCTCCTACAATGAGCAGTTCTTC.

J is TRBJ1-5 and V is TRBV28, with a possible D match to TRBD1 (5 bases). V was clipped by 8 bases and J by 2 bases, with 10 bases between them. Germline V gene sequence: CDR1 MDHEN, CDR2 SYDVKM. This CDR3 comprises 13 residues. Here the CDR3 DNA reads TGTGCCAGCCACAGACAGCGCAATCAGCCCCAGCATTTT. Protein product: CASHRQRNQPQHF.

The rearrangement joins TRBV19 to TRBJ1-5; 7 bases match TRBD1. Germline V CDR1 and CDR2: LNHDA, SQIVND (reference sequence). The CDR3 has 15 residues. V dropped 7 bases and J dropped 2; count of bases not matched to a gene: 8. Written as DNA, the CDR3 is TGTGCCAGTATTCGACAGGGCTTGGGCAATCAGCCCCAGCATTTT. Protein product: CASIRQGLGNQPQHF.

The V and J genes are TRBV6-4 and TRBJ2-2; tentatively, D is TRBD2 (7 bases). Per germline, CDR1 MRHNA and CDR2 SNTAGT. The CDR3 consists of 14 residues. Trimming shortened V by 6 bases and J by 2 bases, and 10 bases separated the two germline ends. Here the CDR3 reads CASRRGANTGELFF. CDR3 sequence (DNA): TGTGCCAGCAGACGGGGGGCAAACACCGGGGAGCTGTTTTTT.

This chain connects TRBV13 to TRBJ1-1; perhaps TRBD1 as D (6 bases). The CDR3 sequence is 16 residues long. The V end was cut by 0 bases, the J end by 1 base, with 12 bases between. CDR1 and CDR2 (germline): PRHDT, FYEKMQ (reference sequence). Here the CDR3 reads CASSLGGTGKNTEAFF. The CDR3 DNA follows: TGTGCCAGCAGCTTAGGGGGAACAGGGAAGAACACTGAAGCTTTCTTT.

This clone was counted only a few times. The genes are TRBV6-6 and TRBJ1-1, with a possible D match to TRBD1 (5 bases). V dropped 7 bases and J dropped 6 bases, with 18 bases sitting between them. This CDR3 has 14 residues. Looked up from germline, CDR1 is MNHNY and CDR2 is SVGAGI (reference sequence). CDR3 sequence reads: CASTQTSWGAEAFF. For the CDR3, the DNA is TGTGCCAGCACTCAAACTTCTTGGGGGGCTGAAGCTTTCTTT.

V gene TRBV7-2 combines with J gene TRBJ2-1; 7 bases are a match to TRBD1. The germline V gene encodes CDR1 SGHTA and CDR2 FQGNSA. This CDR3 has 13 residues. The ends lost 3 bases at V and 8 bases at J; junction bases unmatched: 4. The CDR3 reads CASSFTDRDEQFF. CDR3 in DNA: TGTGCCAGCAGCTTTACCGACAGGGATGAGCAGTTCTTC.

The gene calls are TRBV6-1 and TRBJ2-5, with 11 bases aligning to TRBD1. The CDR3 is 16 residues long. J gave up 5 bases and V 0 bases, and 5 bases lay outside the gene matches. CDR1 and CDR2 (germline): MNHNS, SASEGT. Written as DNA, the CDR3 is TGTGCCAGCAGTGAAGCCCGGACAGGGGGCTATGAGACCCAGTACTTC. Translating it yields CASSEARTGGYETQYF.

The gene calls are TRBV5-5 and TRBJ1-2; 7 nucleotides match TRBD1. Trimming at V came to 5 bases and at J to 4 bases, leaving 8 bases not matched to a gene. The CDR3 is 14 amino acids. Germline V lookup: CDR1 SGHKS, CDR2 YYEKEE (reference sequence). The CDR3 loop reads CASRLDRASYGYTF. DNA of the CDR3: TGTGCCAGCAGACTCGACAGGGCTTCCTATGGCTACACCTTC.

CDR3 sequence: CASSLIAGEVGNEQYF. CDR3 DNA sequence: TGTGCCAGCAGCTTAATAGCGGGAGAGGTGGGGAACGAGCAGTACTTC. This chain uses TRBV7-2 with TRBJ2-7, with 9 bases matching TRBD2. Germline V gives CDR1 SGHTA, CDR2 FQGNSA. V was clipped by 2 bases and J by 5 bases; unmatched bases: 10. The CDR3 has 16 amino acids.

The genes are TRBV29-1 and TRBJ1-1; D is possibly TRBD1 (6 bases). CDR1 is SQVTM and CDR2 is ANQGSEA in the germline V gene. V shed 6 bases and J shed 4 bases, with 9 bases lying between them. The CDR3 contains 11 residues. The CDR3 region is CSVRGATEAFF. The CDR3 coding sequence is TGCAGCGTCCGGGGGGCCACTGAAGCTTTCTTT.

The gene calls are TRBV19 and TRBJ1-1; D may be TRBD1 (6 bases). V lost 5 bases to trimming and J lost 7 bases, with 17 bases between them. The CDR3 is 14 residues long. Per germline, CDR1 LNHDA and CDR2 SQIVND (reference sequence). CDR3: CASSVNRDADEAFF. Here the CDR3 DNA reads TGTGCCAGTAGTGTTAACAGGGACGCCGATGAAGCTTTCTTT.